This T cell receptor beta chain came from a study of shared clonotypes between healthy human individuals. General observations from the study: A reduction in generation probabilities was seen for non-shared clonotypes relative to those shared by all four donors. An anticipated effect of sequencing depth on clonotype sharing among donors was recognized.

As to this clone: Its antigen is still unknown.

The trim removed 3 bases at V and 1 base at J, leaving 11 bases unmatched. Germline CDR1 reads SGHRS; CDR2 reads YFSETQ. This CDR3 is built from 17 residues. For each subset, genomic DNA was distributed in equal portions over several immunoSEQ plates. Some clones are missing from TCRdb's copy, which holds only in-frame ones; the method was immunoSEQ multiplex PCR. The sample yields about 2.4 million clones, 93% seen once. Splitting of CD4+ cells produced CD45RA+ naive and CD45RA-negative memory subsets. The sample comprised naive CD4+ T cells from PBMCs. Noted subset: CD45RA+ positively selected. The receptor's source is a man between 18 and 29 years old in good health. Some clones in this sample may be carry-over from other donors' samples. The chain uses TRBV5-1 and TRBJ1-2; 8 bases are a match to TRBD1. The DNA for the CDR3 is TGCGCCAGCAGCTCCAAAATGGGGACAGGCGATAACTATGGCTACACCTTC. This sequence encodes CASSSKMGTGDNYGYTF.